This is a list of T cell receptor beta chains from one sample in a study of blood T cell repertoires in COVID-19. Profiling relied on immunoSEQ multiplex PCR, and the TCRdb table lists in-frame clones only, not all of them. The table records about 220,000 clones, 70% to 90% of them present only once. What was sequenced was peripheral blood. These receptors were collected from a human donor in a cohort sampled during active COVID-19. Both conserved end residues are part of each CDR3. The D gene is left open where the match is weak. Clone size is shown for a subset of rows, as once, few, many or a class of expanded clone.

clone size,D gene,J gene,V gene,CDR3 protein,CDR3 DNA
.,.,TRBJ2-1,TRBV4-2,CASSQDVGGTYNEQFF,TGTGCCAGCAGCCAAGATGTGGGGGGTACCTACAATGAGCAGTTCTTC
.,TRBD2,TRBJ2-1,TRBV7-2,CASSLGSGPYNEQFF,TGTGCCAGCAGCTTAGGTAGCGGGCCGTACAATGAGCAGTTCTTC
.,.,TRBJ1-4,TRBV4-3,CASSRGGIGEKLFF,TGCGCCAGCAGCCGTGGGGGGATTGGTGAAAAACTGTTTTTT
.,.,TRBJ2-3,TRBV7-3,CASSLTASTDTQYF,TGTGCCAGCAGCTTAACAGCTAGCACAGATACGCAGTATTTT
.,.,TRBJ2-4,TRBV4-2,CASSQEAGSALKNIQYF,TGTGCCAGCAGCCAAGAGGCGGGAAGCGCCCTCAAAAACATTCAGTACTTC
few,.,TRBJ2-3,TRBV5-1,CASKLAQSTDTQYF,TGCGCCAGCAAGCTAGCACAGAGCACAGATACGCAGTATTTT
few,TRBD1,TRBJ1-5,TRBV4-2,CASSQVKGTGDGQPQHF,TGTGCCAGCAGCCAAGTGAAGGGGACAGGGGATGGCCAGCCCCAGCATTTT
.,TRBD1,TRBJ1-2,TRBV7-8,CASSLAGQSFYGYTF,TGTGCCAGCAGCCTCGCGGGACAGAGCTTCTATGGCTACACCTTC
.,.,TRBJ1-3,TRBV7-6,CASSGGSSGNTIYF,TGTGCCAGCTCGGGGGGAAGCTCTGGAAACACCATATATTTT
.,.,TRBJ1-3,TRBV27,CASSLGGAGNTIYF,TGTGCCAGCAGTTTAGGGGGCGCTGGAAACACCATATATTTT
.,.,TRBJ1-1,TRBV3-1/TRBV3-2,CASSHRQGFDTEAFF,TGTGCCAGCAGCCACCGGCAGGGGTTCGACACTGAAGCTTTCTTT
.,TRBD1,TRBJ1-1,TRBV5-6,CASSGTDLQLGF,TGTGCCAGCAGCGGGACAGACTTACAATTGGGGTTT
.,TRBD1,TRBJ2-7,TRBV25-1,CASSAAPGQGTDEQYF,TGTGCCAGCAGTGCCGCTCCGGGACAGGGTACCGACGAGCAGTACTTC
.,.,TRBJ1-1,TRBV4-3,CASSQDMVFGEAFF,TGCGCCAGCAGCCAAGACATGGTCTTCGGTGAAGCTTTCTTT
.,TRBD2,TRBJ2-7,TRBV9,CASSPQGGSSYEQYF,TGTGCCAGCAGCCCCCAGGGAGGGAGCTCCTACGAGCAGTACTTC
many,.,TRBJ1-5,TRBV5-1,CASSLGGGPQHF,TGCGCCAGCAGCTTGGGAGGAGGCCCCCAGCATTTT
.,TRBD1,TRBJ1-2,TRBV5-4,CASSSTTGNNYGYTF,TGTGCCAGCAGCTCCACGACAGGGAACAACTATGGCTACACCTTC
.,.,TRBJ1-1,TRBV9,CASSPPGGENTEAFF,TGTGCCAGCAGCCCCCCCGGGGGAGAGAACACTGAAGCTTTCTTT
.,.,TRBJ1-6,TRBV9,CASSPRTGLGTLHF,TGTGCCAGCAGCCCCCGAACGGGACTGGGTACCCTCCACTTT
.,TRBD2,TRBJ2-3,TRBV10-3,CAISESSGSSADTQYF,TGTGCCATCAGTGAGTCTAGCGGGAGTTCAGCAGATACGCAGTATTTT
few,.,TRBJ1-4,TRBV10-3,CAISESGGNEKLFF,TGTGCCATCAGTGAGTCGGGAGGTAATGAAAAACTGTTTTTT
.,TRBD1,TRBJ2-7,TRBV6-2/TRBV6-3,CASSPGQGGEQYF,TGTGCCAGCAGTCCGGGACAGGGTGGAGAGCAGTACTTC
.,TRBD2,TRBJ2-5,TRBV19,CASRPTSVGETQYF,TGTGCCAGTAGGCCGACTAGCGTGGGAGAGACCCAGTACTTC
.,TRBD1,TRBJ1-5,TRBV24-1,CATSASTGGSNQPQHF,TGTGCCACCAGTGCCTCGACAGGGGGAAGCAATCAGCCCCAGCATTTT
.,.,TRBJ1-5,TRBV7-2,CASSWQGQNNQPQHF,TGTGCCAGCAGCTGGCAGGGCCAGAACAATCAGCCCCAGCATTTT
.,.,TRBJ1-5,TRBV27,CASSRFIEGSSNQPQHF,TGTGCCAGCAGCCGCTTTATTGAGGGATCGAGCAATCAGCCCCAGCATTTT
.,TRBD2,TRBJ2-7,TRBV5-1,CASSLVAGGSLSSYEQYF,TGCGCCAGCAGCTTGGTGGCGGGGGGGTCCCTGAGCTCCTACGAGCAGTACTTC
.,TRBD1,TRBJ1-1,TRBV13,CASSLSRGTGLMNTEAFF,TGTGCCAGCAGCTTATCTCGTGGGACAGGGCTCATGAACACTGAAGCTTTCTTT